The next 13 T cell receptor beta chains were all read from a single sample in a study of patients and donors after allogeneic stem cell transplantation. One entry per CDR3 protein, called by TCRdb with MiXCR from the RT-PCR reads. The table has over 150,000 distinct CDR3 sequences, about 29% seen once. Sequencing was performed on blood, either unsorted or a sorted T cell fraction (not recorded which). The receptors were sampled from a human donor who was either an allogeneic HSCT recipient or a stem cell or donor lymphocyte infusion donor (not recorded which). It is not recorded whose cells these are; they may come from a transplant donor.

The J gene is TRBJ1-2, the V gene TRBV6-2 or TRBV6-3; TRBD1 might be the D (6 bases). This CDR3 region has 15 residues. V was shortened by 2 bases and J by 1 base, with 11 bases between the two germline ends. CDR1 is MNHEY, CDR2 SVGEGT, per germline. The CDR3 sequence: CASSYPTGINYGYTF. The CDR3 DNA reads as TGTGCCAGCAGTTACCCGACAGGAATTAACTATGGCTACACCTTC.

This chain uses TRBV19 with TRBJ2-5; TRBD1 agrees at 8 bases. Trimming at V came to 8 bases and at J to 2 bases, leaving 4 bases not matched to a gene. This CDR3 has 13 amino acids. CDR1 is LNHDA, CDR2 SQIVND, per germline (reference sequence). The CDR3 here is CASGQGFQETQYF. The CDR3 bases are TGTGCCAGTGGACAGGGATTTCAAGAGACCCAGTACTTC. The entire variable domain, with the rest obtained from reference TRBV19 and TRBJ2-5, is as follows: DGGITQSPKYLFRKEGQNVTLSCEQNLNHDAMYWYRQDPGQGLRLIYYSQIVNDFQKGDIAEGYSVSREKKESFPLTVTSAQKNPTAFYLCASGQGFQETQYFGPGTRLLVL.

The chain is built from TRBV5-6 and TRBJ1-2; the match to TRBD1 covers 11 bases. J gave up 6 bases and V 4 bases, and 8 bases lay outside the gene matches. Germline lookup yields CDR1 SGHDT and CDR2 YYEEEE. CDR3 size: 15 residues. The CDR3 bases are TGTGCCAGCAGCCCCGGACAGGGGGCGCGTCATGGCTACACCTTC. As protein: CASSPGQGARHGYTF.

This clonotype was picked up a small number of times. This chain connects TRBV20-1 to TRBJ2-1; D gene ambiguous. V was pared by 1 base and J by 6 bases, with 7 bases between. Germline V gene data show CDR1 as DFQATT and CDR2 as SNEGSKA (reference sequence). The length of the CDR3 is 12 residues. Here the CDR3 reads CSARGRINEQFF. The CDR3 bases are TGCAGTGCTAGAGGTCGGATCAATGAGCAGTTCTTC.

The chain recombines TRBV27 with TRBJ2-3; the D gene is possibly TRBD2 (5 bases). Per germline, CDR1 MNHEY and CDR2 SMNVEV (reference sequence). V dropped 10 bases and J dropped 2 bases, with 13 bases sitting between them. The CDR3 extends over 13 amino acids. The CDR3 sequence: CATRTGITDTQYF. In nucleotides, the CDR3 is TGTGCCACCCGGACGGGAATCACAGATACGCAGTATTTT.

The genes are TRBV12-3 or TRBV12-4 and TRBJ2-7; D might be TRBD1 (6 bases). V was pared by 1 base and J by 7 bases, with 14 bases between. The CDR3 runs to 14 residues. The CDR3 DNA sequence: TGTGCCAGCAGTTTAGGGGGGCCTCTAGGAGAGCAGTACTTC. Translation: CASSLGGPLGEQYF.

A few counts support this clonotype. The genes are TRBV6-2 or TRBV6-3 and TRBJ2-1; 11 positions agree with TRBD2. From germline, CDR1 is MNHEY and CDR2 SVGEGT. Germline trimming cut 3 bases from V and 6 bases from J; bases unmatched to any gene: 7. CDR3 length: 16 residues. The CDR3 reads CASSYYGTSGPNEQFF. The CDR3 DNA is TGTGCCAGCAGTTATTACGGGACTAGCGGTCCCAATGAGCAGTTCTTC.

The table lists this clonotype with a few counts. V gene TRBV6-5 combines with J gene TRBJ1-5; tentative D call: TRBD1 (5 bases). Trimming removed 1 base from V and 0 bases from J, with 10 bases in between. CDR1 MNHEY and CDR2 SVGAGI come from the germline V gene. The CDR3 length is 16 residues. CDR3 protein: CASSYLTVYSNQPQHF. The CDR3 DNA follows: TGTGCCAGCAGTTACTTGACAGTCTATAGCAATCAGCCCCAGCATTTT.

This clonotype was observed a few times. The CDR3 DNA sequence: TGCGCCAGCAGGACAGGAGCCAATCAGCCCCAGCATTTT. It is translated as CASRTGANQPQHF. The rearrangement links TRBV5-1 to TRBJ1-5, with D maybe TRBD1 (6 bases). V lost 5 bases to trimming and J lost 3 bases, with 9 bases between them. The CDR3 runs 13 residues. The germline V gene has CDR1 SGHRS and CDR2 YFSETQ.

This clonotype showed up just a few times. The chain recombines TRBV29-1 with TRBJ2-1; D is unresolved. Germline loops: CDR1 SQVTM, CDR2 ANQGSEA. The germline V and J ends were trimmed by 0 bases and 4 bases, with 4 bases remaining between them. The CDR3 runs 12 residues. This chain's CDR3 is CSVEDKYNEQFF. Here the CDR3 DNA reads TGCAGCGTTGAAGACAAATACAATGAGCAGTTCTTC.

The chain links TRBV10-3 to TRBJ2-1; TRBD2 might be the D (6 bases). V shed 2 bases and J shed 3 bases, with 11 bases lying between them. There are 15 residues in the CDR3. CDR1 is ENHRY and CDR2 is SYGVKD in the germline V gene. The CDR3 bases are TGTGCCATCAGTGAGGAGGGACTCTTCTACAATGAGCAGTTCTTC. Its protein is CAISEEGLFYNEQFF.

The J gene is TRBJ1-2, the V gene TRBV12-3 or TRBV12-4, with D perhaps matching TRBD1 (5 bases). Trimming shortened V by 2 bases and J by 4 bases, and 14 bases separated the two germline ends. The CDR3 runs 15 residues. In nucleotides, the CDR3 is TGTGCCAGCAGTTTAAGGGTGGACATTATCTATGGCTACACCTTC. This gives the protein CASSLRVDIIYGYTF.

This clonotype was counted at least ten times. The rearrangement links TRBV5-1 to TRBJ1-2; TRBD1 matches 7 bases. The CDR3 is 15 residues long. J lost 4 bases, V lost 4 bases, and 10 bases had no gene match. CDR1 and CDR2 (germline): SGHRS, YFSETQ. The DNA of the CDR3 is TGCGCCAGCAGCCCAACAGCCCCAGGGGGCTATGGCTACACCTTC. This gives the protein CASSPTAPGGYGYTF.